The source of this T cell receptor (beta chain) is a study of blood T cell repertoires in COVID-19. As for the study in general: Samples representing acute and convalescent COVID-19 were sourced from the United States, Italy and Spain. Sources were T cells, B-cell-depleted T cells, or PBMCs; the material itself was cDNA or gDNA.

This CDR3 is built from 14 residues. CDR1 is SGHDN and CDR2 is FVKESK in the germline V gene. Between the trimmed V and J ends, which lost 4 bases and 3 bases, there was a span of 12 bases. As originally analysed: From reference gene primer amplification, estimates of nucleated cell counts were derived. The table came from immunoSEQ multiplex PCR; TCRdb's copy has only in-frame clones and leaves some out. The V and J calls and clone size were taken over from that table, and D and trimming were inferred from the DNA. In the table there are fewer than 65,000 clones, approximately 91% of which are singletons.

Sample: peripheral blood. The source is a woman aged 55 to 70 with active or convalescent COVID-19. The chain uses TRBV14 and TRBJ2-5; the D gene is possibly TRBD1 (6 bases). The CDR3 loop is CASSRNRVKETQYF. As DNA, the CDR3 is TGTGCCAGCAGCCGGAACAGGGTGAAAGAGACCCAGTACTTC.